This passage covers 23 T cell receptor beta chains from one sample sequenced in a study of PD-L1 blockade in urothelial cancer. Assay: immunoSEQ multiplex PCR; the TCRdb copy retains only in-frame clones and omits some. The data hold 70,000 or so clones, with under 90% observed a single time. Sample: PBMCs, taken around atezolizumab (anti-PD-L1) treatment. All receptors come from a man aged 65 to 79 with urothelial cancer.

The chain's CDR3 is CASSLSGRTYNEQFF. The CDR3 nucleotides read TGTGCCAGCAGCCTTAGCGGGAGGACCTACAATGAGCAGTTCTTC. The V and J genes are TRBV7-2 and TRBJ2-1; 10 bases are shared with TRBD2. The germline V gene has CDR1 SGHTA and CDR2 FQGNSA. The CDR3 length is 15 residues. J gave up 2 bases and V 5 bases, and 3 bases lay outside the gene matches.

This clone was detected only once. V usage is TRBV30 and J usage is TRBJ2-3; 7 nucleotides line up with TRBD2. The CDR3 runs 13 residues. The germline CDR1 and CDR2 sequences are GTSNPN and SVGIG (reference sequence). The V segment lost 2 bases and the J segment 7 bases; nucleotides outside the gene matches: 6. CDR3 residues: CAWSLGEGYTQYF. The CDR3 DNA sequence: TGTGCCTGGAGTTTAGGGGAGGGATATACGCAGTATTTT. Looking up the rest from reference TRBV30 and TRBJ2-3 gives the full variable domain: SQTIHQWPATLVQPVGSPLSLECTVEGTSNPNLYWYRQAAGRGLQLLFYSVGIGQISSEVPQNLSASRPQDRQFILSSKKLLLSDSGFYLCAWSLGEGYTQYFGPGTRLTVL.

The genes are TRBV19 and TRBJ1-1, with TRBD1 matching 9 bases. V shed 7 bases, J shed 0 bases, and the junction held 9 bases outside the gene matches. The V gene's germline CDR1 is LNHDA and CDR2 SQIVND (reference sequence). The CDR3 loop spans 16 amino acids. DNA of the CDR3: TGTGCCAGTACGCAGAGGACAGGGGCCATGAACACTGAAGCTTTCTTT. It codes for CASTQRTGAMNTEAFF.

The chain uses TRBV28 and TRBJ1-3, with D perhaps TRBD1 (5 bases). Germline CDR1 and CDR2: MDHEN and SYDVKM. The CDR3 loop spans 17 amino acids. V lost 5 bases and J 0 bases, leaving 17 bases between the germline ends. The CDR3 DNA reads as TGTGCCAGCAGTGAAACCACCCACGGGGGCTCTGGAAACACCATATATTTT. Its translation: CASSETTHGGSGNTIYF.

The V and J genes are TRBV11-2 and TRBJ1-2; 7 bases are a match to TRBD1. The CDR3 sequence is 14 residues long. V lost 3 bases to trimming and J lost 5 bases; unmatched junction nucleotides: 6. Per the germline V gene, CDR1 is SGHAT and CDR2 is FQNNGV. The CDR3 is CASSLGPQGYGYTF. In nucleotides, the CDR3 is TGTGCCAGCAGCTTGGGGCCACAGGGGTATGGCTACACCTTC.

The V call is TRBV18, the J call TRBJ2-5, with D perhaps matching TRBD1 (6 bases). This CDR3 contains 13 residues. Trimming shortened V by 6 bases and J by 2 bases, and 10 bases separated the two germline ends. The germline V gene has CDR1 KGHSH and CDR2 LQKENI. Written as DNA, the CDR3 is TGTGCCAGCTCTGGACAGCAACAAGAGACCCAGTACTTC. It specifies CASSGQQQETQYF. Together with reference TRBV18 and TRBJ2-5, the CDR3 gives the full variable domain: NAGVMQNPRHLVRRRGQEARLRCSPMKGHSHVYWYRQLPEEGLKFMVYLQKENIIDESGMPKERFSAEFPKEGPSILRIQQVVRGDSAAYFCASSGQQQETQYFGPGTRLLVL.

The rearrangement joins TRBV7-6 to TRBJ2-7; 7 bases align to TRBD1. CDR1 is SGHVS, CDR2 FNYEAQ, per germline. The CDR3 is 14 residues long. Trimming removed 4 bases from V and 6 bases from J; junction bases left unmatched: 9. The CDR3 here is CASSSYEGAREQYF. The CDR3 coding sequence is TGTGCCAGCAGCTCCTACGAGGGGGCTCGCGAGCAGTACTTC.

The CDR3 sequence is CASSLSGQGFAFF. DNA of the CDR3: TGTGCCAGCAGCCTTTCGGGACAGGGCTTCGCTTTCTTT. The genes are TRBV7-3 and TRBJ1-1, with 9 bases identical to TRBD1. Trimming took 5 bases from V and 11 from J; bases not matched to a gene: 9. CDR3 length equals 13 residues. CDR1 and CDR2 (germline): SGHTA, FQGTGA.

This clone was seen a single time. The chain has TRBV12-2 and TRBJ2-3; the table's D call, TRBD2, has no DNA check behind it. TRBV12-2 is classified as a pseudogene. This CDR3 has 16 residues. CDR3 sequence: CASRPIKGRITDTQYF. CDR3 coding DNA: TGTGCAAGTCGCCCAATCAAGGGGAGGATTACAGATACGCAGTATTTT.

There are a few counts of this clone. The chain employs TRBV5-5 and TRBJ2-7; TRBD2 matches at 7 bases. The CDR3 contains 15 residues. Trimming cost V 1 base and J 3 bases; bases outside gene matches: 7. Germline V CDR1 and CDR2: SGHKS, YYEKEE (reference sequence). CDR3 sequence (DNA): TGTGCCAGCAGCTTGAACTTCAGGGACTACTACGAGCAGTACTTC. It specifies CASSLNFRDYYEQYF.

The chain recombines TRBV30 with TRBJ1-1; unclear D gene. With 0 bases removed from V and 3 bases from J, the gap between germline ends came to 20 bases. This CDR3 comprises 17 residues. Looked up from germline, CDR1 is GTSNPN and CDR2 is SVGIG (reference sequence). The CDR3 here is CAWSVPYSKSRDTEAFF. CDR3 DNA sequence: TGTGCCTGGAGTGTCCCCTACTCCAAATCCCGAGACACTGAAGCTTTCTTT.

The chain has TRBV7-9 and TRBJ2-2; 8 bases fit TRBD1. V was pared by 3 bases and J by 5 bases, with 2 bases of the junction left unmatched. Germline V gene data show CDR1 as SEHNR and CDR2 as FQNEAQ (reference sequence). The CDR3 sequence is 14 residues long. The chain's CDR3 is CASSLDRETGELFF. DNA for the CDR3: TGTGCCAGCAGCTTGGACAGGGAAACCGGGGAGCTGTTTTTT.

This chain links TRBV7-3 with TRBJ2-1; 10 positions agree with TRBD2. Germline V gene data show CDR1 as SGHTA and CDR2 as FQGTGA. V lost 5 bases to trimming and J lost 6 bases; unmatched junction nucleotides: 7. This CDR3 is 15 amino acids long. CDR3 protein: CASSPTGTSVNEQFF. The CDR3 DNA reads TGTGCCAGCAGCCCGACCGGGACTAGCGTCAATGAGCAGTTCTTC.

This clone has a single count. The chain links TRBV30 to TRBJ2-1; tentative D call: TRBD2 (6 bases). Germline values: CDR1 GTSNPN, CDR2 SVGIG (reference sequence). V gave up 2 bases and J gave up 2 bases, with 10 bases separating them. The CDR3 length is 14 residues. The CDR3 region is CAWSPSAAYNEQFF. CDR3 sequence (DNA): TGTGCCTGGAGTCCTAGCGCTGCCTACAATGAGCAGTTCTTC.

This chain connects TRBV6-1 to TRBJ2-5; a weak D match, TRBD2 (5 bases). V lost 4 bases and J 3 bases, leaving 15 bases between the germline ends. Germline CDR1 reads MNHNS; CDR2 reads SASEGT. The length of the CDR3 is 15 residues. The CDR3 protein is CASSGGGPRKETQYF. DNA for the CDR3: TGTGCCAGCAGTGGTGGCGGGCCCCGCAAAGAGACCCAGTACTTC.

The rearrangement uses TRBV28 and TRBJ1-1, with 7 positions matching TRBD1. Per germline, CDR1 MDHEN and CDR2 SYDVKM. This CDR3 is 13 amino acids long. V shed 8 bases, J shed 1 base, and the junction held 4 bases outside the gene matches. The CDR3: CASVGQPNTEAFF. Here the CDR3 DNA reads TGTGCCAGCGTGGGACAGCCGAACACTGAAGCTTTCTTT.

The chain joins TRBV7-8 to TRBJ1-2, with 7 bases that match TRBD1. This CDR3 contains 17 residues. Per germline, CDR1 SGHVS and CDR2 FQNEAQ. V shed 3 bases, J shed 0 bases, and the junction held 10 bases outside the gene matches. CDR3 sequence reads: CASSFITGAPTNYGYTF. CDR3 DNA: TGTGCCAGCAGCTTTATAACAGGGGCCCCAACTAACTATGGCTACACCTTC. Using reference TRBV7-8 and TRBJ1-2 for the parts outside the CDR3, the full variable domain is GAGVSQSPRYKVAKRGQDVALRCDPISGHVSLFWYQQALGQGPEFLTYFQNEAQLDKSGLPSDRFFAERPEGSVSTLKIQRTQQEDSAVYLCASSFITGAPTNYGYTFGSGTRLTVV.

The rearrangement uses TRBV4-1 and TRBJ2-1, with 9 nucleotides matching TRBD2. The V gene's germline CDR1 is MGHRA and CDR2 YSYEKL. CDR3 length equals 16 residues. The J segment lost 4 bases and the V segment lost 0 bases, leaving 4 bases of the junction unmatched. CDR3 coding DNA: TGCGCCAGCAGCCAAGATCTAGCGGGGATGTACAATGAGCAGTTCTTC. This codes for CASSQDLAGMYNEQFF.

The CDR3 spells CASSHRDYGYTF. DNA of the CDR3: TGTGCCAGCAGCCACAGGGATTATGGCTACACCTTC. The gene calls are TRBV2 and TRBJ1-2; D might be TRBD1 (6 bases). V dropped 6 bases and J dropped 5 bases, with 10 bases sitting between them. The germline V gene encodes CDR1 SNHLY and CDR2 FYNNEI. CDR3 length: 12 residues. The full variable domain, its missing parts supplied by reference TRBV2 and TRBJ1-2, is EPEVTQTPSHQVTQMGQEVILRCVPISNHLYFYWYRQILGQKVEFLVSFYNNEISEKSEIFDDQFSVERPDGSNFTLKIRSTKLEDSAMYFCASSHRDYGYTFGSGTRLTVV.

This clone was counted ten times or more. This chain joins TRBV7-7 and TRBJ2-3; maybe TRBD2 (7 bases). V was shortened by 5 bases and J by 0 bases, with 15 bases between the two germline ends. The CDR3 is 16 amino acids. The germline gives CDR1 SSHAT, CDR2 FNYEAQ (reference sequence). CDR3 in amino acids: CASSRGAGLSTDTQYF. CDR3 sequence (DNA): TGTGCCAGCAGCCGGGGGGCAGGCCTTAGCACAGATACGCAGTATTTT.

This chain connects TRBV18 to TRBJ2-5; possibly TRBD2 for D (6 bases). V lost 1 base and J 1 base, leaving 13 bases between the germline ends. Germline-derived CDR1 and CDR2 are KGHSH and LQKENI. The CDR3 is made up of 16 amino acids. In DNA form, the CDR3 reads TGTGCCAGCTCACCACGAGCCTTAGCGGTCCAAGAGACCCAGTACTTC. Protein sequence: CASSPRALAVQETQYF.

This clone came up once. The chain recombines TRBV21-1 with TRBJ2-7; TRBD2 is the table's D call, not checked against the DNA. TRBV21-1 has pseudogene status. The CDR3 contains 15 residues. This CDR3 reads CASSVQGKTSCEQYF. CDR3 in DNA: TGTGCCAGCAGCGTACAGGGAAAGACTAGCTGCGAGCAGTACTTC.

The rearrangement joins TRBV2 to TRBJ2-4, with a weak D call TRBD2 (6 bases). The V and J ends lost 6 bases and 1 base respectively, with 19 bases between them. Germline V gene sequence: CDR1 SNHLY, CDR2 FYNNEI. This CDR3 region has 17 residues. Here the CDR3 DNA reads TGTGCCAGCAGCTTGGACCGGGACTGGGGGGCCAAAAACATTCAGTACTTC. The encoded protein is CASSLDRDWGAKNIQYF.